The 3 T cell receptor beta chains below all came from one sample that was sequenced in a study of blood T cell repertoires in COVID-19. Only in-frame clones appear in the TCRdb table, and some are missing; sequencing was by immunoSEQ multiplex PCR. The table has 250,000 to 300,000 clones, approximately 91% seen once. The sample taken for sequencing was PBMCs or T cells enriched from blood (not recorded which). The receptor set was obtained from a woman aged 40 to 55 with acute COVID-19.

The chain is built from TRBV27 and TRBJ2-5; weak D call: TRBD2 (6 bases). The CDR3 contains 14 residues. The germline CDR1 and CDR2 sequences are MNHEY and SMNVEV (reference sequence). The V end lost 0 bases, the J end lost 5 bases, and 10 bases lay between the germline ends. This CDR3 reads CASSLSRRGETQYF. The CDR3 DNA reads as TGTGCCAGCAGTTTATCGAGGAGGGGCGAGACCCAGTACTTC.

This rearrangement joins TRBV9 to TRBJ1-2; 8 bases are a match to TRBD1. The germline gives CDR1 SGDLS, CDR2 YYNGEE. Germline trimming cut 6 bases from V and 5 bases from J; bases unmatched to any gene: 9. The CDR3 has 14 residues. The CDR3 DNA is TGTGCCAGCACGCCCGACAGGGGAGGGTATGGCTACACCTTC. This codes for CASTPDRGGYGYTF.

V is TRBV7-3 and J is TRBJ2-1; D ambiguous. Per germline, CDR1 SGHTA and CDR2 FQGTGA. Deletions cut 2 bases from V and 0 bases from J, with 8 bases between. The length of the CDR3 is 15 residues. The CDR3 DNA reads TGTGCCAGCAGCTTAGTAAGGAGCTCCTACAATGAGCAGTTCTTC. It encodes CASSLVRSSYNEQFF. Full variable domain (rest looked up from reference TRBV7-3 and TRBJ2-1): GAGVSQTPSNKVTEKGKYVELRCDPISGHTALYWYRQSLGQGPEFLIYFQGTGAADDSGLPNDRFFAVRPEGSVSTLKIQRTERGDSAVYLCASSLVRSSYNEQFFGPGTRLTVL.